This T cell receptor (beta chain) was sequenced in a study of blood T cell repertoires in COVID-19. Study details: The United States, Italy and Spain were the sources of the acute and convalescent COVID-19 samples.

Methods used by the authors: How many nucleated cells were present was estimated from reference gene primer amplification. Data came from immunoSEQ multiplex PCR; TCRdb stores just in-frame clones and leaves some out. The V and J calls and clone size are taken from that table; D and trimming were inferred from the DNA. The table lists some 240,000 clones, about 86% of them singletons. The CDR3 totals 12 residues. Germline CDR1 is GTSNPN and CDR2 is SVGIG (reference sequence). Deletions cut 2 bases from V and 3 bases from J, with 8 bases between. Study members were between 18 and 89 years old and lived in fewer than 30 US regions.

Material: PBMCs or T cells enriched from blood (not recorded which). The TCR was taken from a woman in her 40s with acute COVID-19. This chain connects TRBV30 to TRBJ2-7, with no clear D. CDR3 protein: CAWSNNDYEQYF. CDR3 DNA: TGTGCCTGGAGTAACAACGACTACGAGCAGTACTTC.